A selection of T cell receptor beta chains follows, all from one sample in a study of T cell responses to AZD1222 COVID-19 vaccine. Generated by immunoSEQ multiplex PCR, the TCRdb table keeps only in-frame clones and is missing some. The sample consists of approximately 93,000 clones, around 91% of them appearing once. The specimen comprised peripheral blood, sampled 28 days after the second AZD1222 dose. Receptors were obtained from an adult who received the AZD1222 COVID-19 vaccine. The CDR3 runs from the conserved cysteine through the conserved F or W. The order of the fields is CDR3 protein, V gene, J gene.

CASSQTTDAAWGYTF	TRBV4-1	TRBJ1-2
CASRSQGGDGYTF	TRBV5-4	TRBJ1-2
CASSPRPGGNTEAFF	TRBV6-5	TRBJ1-1
CASSYSTGSNQPQHF	TRBV9	TRBJ1-5
CATSDFRGGELFF	TRBV24-1	TRBJ2-2
CASSAYISNQPQHF	TRBV5-6	TRBJ1-5
CASSPLRQETQYF	TRBV18	TRBJ2-5
CASSSQGSEKLFF	TRBV28	TRBJ1-4
CASSLSGVSYEQYF	TRBV7-9	TRBJ2-7
CASSILTTSSGNTIYF	TRBV19	TRBJ1-3
CASSSPDRQSYGYTF	TRBV7-9	TRBJ1-2
CASSLDRDNEQFF	TRBV11-2	TRBJ2-1
CASSIDPRATGELFF	TRBV19	TRBJ2-2
CASSFPGGGKSYEQYF	TRBV7-9	TRBJ2-7
CASSSFETNSPLHF	TRBV19	TRBJ1-6
CASSLTGLTDTQYF	TRBV7-2	TRBJ2-3
CASSQDLAFQQYF	TRBV14	TRBJ2-7
CSVTRQGYGDTEAFF	TRBV29-1	TRBJ1-1
CASSQDLRVGTEAFF	TRBV4-3	TRBJ1-1
CASSRAGEETQYF	TRBV4-1	TRBJ2-5
CASSTGQGGQGYTF	TRBV18	TRBJ1-2
CASSWAGTTFYEQYF	TRBV27	TRBJ2-7
CASSARGQGHYGYTF	TRBV18	TRBJ1-2
CAWSTSLRTGGGYTF	TRBV30	TRBJ1-2